The rows below give T cell receptor beta chains drawn from one sample of a study of blood T cell repertoires in COVID-19. Repertoires were generated with immunoSEQ multiplex PCR, while TCRdb's copy carries only in-frame clones and drops some. The table has about 110,000 clones, approximately 90% seen once; the top ten hold 1.1%. The sequenced sample consisted of peripheral blood. The receptors were sampled from a human donor in a cohort sampled during active COVID-19. CDR3s include the opening cysteine and the closing phenylalanine or tryptophan. A D gene is named only where the DNA matches it firmly. Clone size appears in some rows only: once, few, many, or a class for an expanded clone.

CDR3aa	CDR3nt	abundance	j_gene	v_gene	d_gene
CASSLSGGALPKLFF	TGTGCCAGCAGCTTATCAGGGGGCGCTTTACCCAAACTGTTTTTT	NA	TRBJ1-4	TRBV7-2	TRBD1
CASSALAGDYNEQFF	TGTGCCAGCAGCGCACTAGCGGGAGACTACAATGAGCAGTTCTTC	NA	TRBJ2-1	TRBV9	TRBD2
CATSREEAGGDLGNQPQHF	TGTGCCACCAGCAGAGAGGAGGCAGGGGGCGACCTTGGCAATCAGCCCCAGCATTTT	NA	TRBJ1-5	TRBV15	TRBD1
CASSRGDGVMNTEAFF	TGCGCCAGCAGCCGCGGGGACGGAGTTATGAACACTGAAGCTTTCTTT	NA	TRBJ1-1	TRBV5-1	NA
CASSLKGYEQYF	TGCGCCAGCAGCTTAAAGGGGTACGAGCAGTACTTC	NA	TRBJ2-7	TRBV5-1	NA
CASSLELAGGRGTQYF	TGCGCCAGCAGCTTGGAACTAGCGGGGGGTCGAGGGACCCAGTACTTC	NA	TRBJ2-5	TRBV5-1	TRBD2
CASSLVQYNSPLHF	TGTGCCAGCAGTTTGGTACAGTATAATTCACCCCTCCACTTT	NA	TRBJ1-6	TRBV28	NA
CASSNPGTGGTNEQFF	TGTGCCAGTAGCAACCCCGGGACAGGGGGGACCAATGAGCAGTTCTTC	NA	TRBJ2-1	TRBV19	TRBD1
CASSIDPTGLNTEAFF	TGTGCCAGTAGTATAGACCCAACAGGGCTGAACACTGAAGCTTTCTTT	NA	TRBJ1-1	TRBV19	NA
CSVEEGGRYTEAFF	TGCAGCGTTGAAGAGGGAGGGAGGTACACTGAAGCTTTCTTT	NA	TRBJ1-1	TRBV29-1	NA
CASRRSGSRNEKLFF	TGTGCCAGCAGGCGCTCCGGGTCTCGTAATGAAAAACTGTTTTTT	once	TRBJ1-4	TRBV28	NA
CASSLRGGLNTGELFF	TGTGCCAGCAGCTTGAGGGGGGGCCTAAACACCGGGGAGCTGTTTTTT	NA	TRBJ2-2	TRBV7-2	NA
CASSPRGGGETQYF	TGTGCCAGCAGCCCCCGCGGGGGGGGTGAGACCCAGTACTTC	NA	TRBJ2-5	TRBV7-8	TRBD2
CSVESGGDEQYF	TGCAGCGTTGAATCCGGGGGAGACGAGCAGTACTTC	NA	TRBJ2-7	TRBV29-1	NA
CASSILAGGYEQFF	TGTGCCAGTAGTATACTAGCGGGAGGATATGAGCAGTTCTTC	few	TRBJ2-1	TRBV19	TRBD2
CASSSDPKAGKTQYF	TGCGCCAGCAGCTCGGACCCAAAAGCGGGAAAGACCCAGTACTTC	NA	TRBJ2-5	TRBV5-1	TRBD2
CASRLGTGGTEAFF	TGTGCCAGCAGGCTAGGGACAGGGGGGACTGAAGCTTTCTTT	NA	TRBJ1-1	TRBV14	TRBD1
CASSLDRGPLSGNTIYF	TGTGCCAGCAGCTTGGACAGGGGTCCGCTCTCTGGAAACACCATATATTTT	few	TRBJ1-3	TRBV7-9	TRBD1
CATNQGNQPQHF	TGTGCCACCAACCAGGGCAATCAGCCCCAGCATTTT	NA	TRBJ1-5	TRBV24-1	NA
CASRGQGKETQYF	TGTGCCAGTAGGGGACAGGGAAAAGAGACCCAGTACTTC	NA	TRBJ2-5	TRBV19	TRBD1
CASSQDFAISTDTQYF	TGCGCCAGCAGCCAAGATTTCGCGATCAGCACAGATACGCAGTATTTT	once	TRBJ2-3	TRBV4-3	NA
CASSPGGLTGPGNTIYF	TGCGCCAGCAGCCCAGGGGGGCTGACAGGTCCTGGAAACACCATATATTTT	once	TRBJ1-3	TRBV4-1	TRBD1
CASSSTGAFALNYGYTF	TGTGCCAGCAGCTCTACAGGGGCCTTCGCGCTCAACTATGGCTACACCTTC	NA	TRBJ1-2	TRBV5-5	TRBD1
CASSFRRTEAFF	TGTGCCAGCAGCTTCCGTCGCACTGAAGCTTTCTTT	NA	TRBJ1-1	TRBV5-6	NA
CASSATGGGVALHF	TGTGCCAGCAGTGCTACAGGCGGTGGGGTGGCCCTCCACTTT	NA	TRBJ1-6	TRBV2	NA
CASSLTWGNEKLFF	TGTGCCAGCAGCTTGACGTGGGGCAATGAAAAACTGTTTTTT	NA	TRBJ1-4	TRBV5-8	NA
CAISESYQIAGENIQYF	TGTGCCATCAGTGAGTCCTACCAGATTGCGGGCGAAAACATTCAGTACTTC	NA	TRBJ2-4	TRBV10-3	NA
CASNPGQGNTGELFF	TGTGCCAGCAACCCGGGACAGGGGAACACCGGGGAGCTGTTTTTT	NA	TRBJ2-2	TRBV5-4	TRBD1
CASSLVARGYGYTF	TGTGCCAGCAGCTTAGTGGCCAGGGGCTATGGCTACACCTTC	NA	TRBJ1-2	TRBV11-2	NA
CASSLAPTTKNIQYF	TGTGCCAGCAGCTTGGCCCCTACCACCAAAAACATTCAGTACTTC	NA	TRBJ2-4	TRBV5-6	NA
CASSLALAGDRQFF	TGTGCCAGCAGCTTAGCCCTAGCGGGAGATAGGCAGTTCTTC	once	TRBJ2-1	TRBV7-2	TRBD2
CSVVIGISLFF	TGCAGCGTTGTTATTGGCATTTCCCTGTTTTTT	NA	TRBJ1-4	TRBV29-1	NA
CASSQSDRGYTEAFF	TGTGCCAGCAGCCAATCTGACCGGGGATACACTGAAGCTTTCTTT	NA	TRBJ1-1	TRBV3-1/TRBV3-2	NA
CASTPTGTGLPGAFF	TGTGCCAGCACTCCCACCGGGACAGGGCTTCCGGGAGCTTTCTTT	NA	TRBJ1-1	TRBV11-3	TRBD1
CASARQENTEAFF	TGTGCCTCAGCTCGACAGGAAAACACTGAAGCTTTCTTT	NA	TRBJ1-1	TRBV7-9	NA
CASSEIQGPTGELFF	TGTGCCAGCAGTGAAATCCAGGGTCCCACCGGGGAGCTGTTTTTT	NA	TRBJ2-2	TRBV2	NA
CATSETGRGNTIYF	TGTGCCACCAGTGAGACAGGGAGAGGAAACACCATATATTTT	NA	TRBJ1-3	TRBV24-1	TRBD1
CASSLGAGAQETQYF	TGTGCCAGCAGCTTAGGGGCGGGGGCGCAAGAGACCCAGTACTTC	NA	TRBJ2-5	TRBV11-2	NA
CASSHGTAINQPQHF	TGCGCCAGCAGCCACGGGACAGCCATCAATCAGCCCCAGCATTTT	NA	TRBJ1-5	TRBV4-1	TRBD1
CASSADSYEQYF	TGTGCCAGCAGCGCAGACAGTTACGAGCAGTACTTC	NA	TRBJ2-7	TRBV9	NA
CASSNLAGEENEQFF	TGTGCCAGCAGTAATTTAGCGGGGGAGGAAAATGAGCAGTTCTTC	NA	TRBJ2-1	TRBV6-5	TRBD2
CASSPRTGRNTEAFF	TGTGCCAGCAGCCCGAGGACAGGGCGGAACACTGAAGCTTTCTTT	NA	TRBJ1-1	TRBV9	TRBD1
CASTSKTGTGELFF	TGTGCCAGCACCTCTAAGACGGGAACCGGGGAGCTGTTTTTT	NA	TRBJ2-2	TRBV5-4	NA
CASSFRHAANTGELFF	TGTGCCAGCAGTTTCCGACACGCCGCGAACACCGGGGAGCTGTTTTTT	few	TRBJ2-2	TRBV27	NA
CASSLAGGRNEQFF	TGTGCCAGCAGCTTAGCGGGGGGAAGGAATGAGCAGTTCTTC	NA	TRBJ2-1	TRBV11-2	TRBD2
CASSQGQGNQPQHF	TGCGCCAGCAGCCAGGGACAGGGCAATCAGCCCCAGCATTTT	NA	TRBJ1-5	TRBV5-1	TRBD1
CASSLLDSRNQPQHF	TGCGCCAGCAGCTTGTTGGACAGTCGCAATCAGCCCCAGCATTTT	few	TRBJ1-5	TRBV5-1	NA
CASSRGQGAYEQYF	TGCGCCAGCAGCAGAGGACAGGGAGCCTACGAGCAGTACTTC	NA	TRBJ2-7	TRBV5-1	TRBD1
CASGPHNLQETQYF	TGTGCTAGTGGTCCCCACAACCTCCAAGAGACCCAGTACTTC	NA	TRBJ2-5	TRBV12-5	NA